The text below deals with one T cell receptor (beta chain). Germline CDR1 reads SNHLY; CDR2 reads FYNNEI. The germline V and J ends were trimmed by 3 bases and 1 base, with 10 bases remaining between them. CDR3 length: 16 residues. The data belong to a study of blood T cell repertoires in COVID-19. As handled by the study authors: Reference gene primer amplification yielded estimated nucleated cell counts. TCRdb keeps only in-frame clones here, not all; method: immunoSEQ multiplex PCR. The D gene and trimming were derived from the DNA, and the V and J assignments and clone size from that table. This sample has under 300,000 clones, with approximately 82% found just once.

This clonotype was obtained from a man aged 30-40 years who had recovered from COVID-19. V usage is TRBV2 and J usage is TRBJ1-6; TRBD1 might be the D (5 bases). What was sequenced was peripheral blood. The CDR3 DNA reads TGTGCCAGCAGTGAGATCGCAGGGTCCTATAATTCACCCCTCCACTTT. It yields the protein CASSEIAGSYNSPLHF.